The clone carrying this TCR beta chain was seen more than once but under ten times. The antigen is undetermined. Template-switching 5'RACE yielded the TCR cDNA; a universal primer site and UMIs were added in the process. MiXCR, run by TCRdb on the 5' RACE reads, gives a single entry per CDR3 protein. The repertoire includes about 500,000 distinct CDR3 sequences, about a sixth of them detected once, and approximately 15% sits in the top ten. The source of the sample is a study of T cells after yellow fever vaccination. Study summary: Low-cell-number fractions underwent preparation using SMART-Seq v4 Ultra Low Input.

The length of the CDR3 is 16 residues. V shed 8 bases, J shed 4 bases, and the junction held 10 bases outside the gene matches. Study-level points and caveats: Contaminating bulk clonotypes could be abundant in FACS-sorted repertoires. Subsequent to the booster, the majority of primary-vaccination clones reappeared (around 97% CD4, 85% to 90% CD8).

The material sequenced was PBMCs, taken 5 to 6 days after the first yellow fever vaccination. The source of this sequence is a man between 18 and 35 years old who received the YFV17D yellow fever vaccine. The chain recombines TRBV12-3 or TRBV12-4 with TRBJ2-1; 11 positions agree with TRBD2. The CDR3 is CASGSASGGYYNEQFF. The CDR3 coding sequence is TGTGCCAGCGGTTCCGCTAGCGGGGGGTATTACAATGAGCAGTTCTTC.